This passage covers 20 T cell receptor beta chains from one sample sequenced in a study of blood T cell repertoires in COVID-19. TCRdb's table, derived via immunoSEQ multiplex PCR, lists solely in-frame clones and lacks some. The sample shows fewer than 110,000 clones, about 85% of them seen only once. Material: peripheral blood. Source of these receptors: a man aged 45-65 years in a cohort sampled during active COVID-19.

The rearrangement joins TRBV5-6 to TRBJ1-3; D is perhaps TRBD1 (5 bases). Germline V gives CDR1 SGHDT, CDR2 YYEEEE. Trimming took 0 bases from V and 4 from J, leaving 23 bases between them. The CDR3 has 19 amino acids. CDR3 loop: CASSLVAGTGPPTGNTIYF. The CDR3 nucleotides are TGTGCCAGCAGCTTGGTGGCGGGAACGGGGCCACCAACAGGAAACACCATATATTTT.

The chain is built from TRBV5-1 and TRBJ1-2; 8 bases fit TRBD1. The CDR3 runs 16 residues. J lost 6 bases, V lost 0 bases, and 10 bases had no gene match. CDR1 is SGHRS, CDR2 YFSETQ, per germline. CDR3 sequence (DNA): TGCGCCAGCAGCTTGGAAGGGGGGACAGGACCCCATGGCTACACCTTC. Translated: CASSLEGGTGPHGYTF.

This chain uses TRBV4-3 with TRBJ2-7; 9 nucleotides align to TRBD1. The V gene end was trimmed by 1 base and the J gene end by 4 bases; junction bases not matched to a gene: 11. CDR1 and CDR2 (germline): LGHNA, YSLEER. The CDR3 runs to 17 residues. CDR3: CASSQGFGTGTIYEQYF. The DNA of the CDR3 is TGCGCCAGCAGCCAAGGATTCGGGACAGGGACGATTTACGAGCAGTACTTC.

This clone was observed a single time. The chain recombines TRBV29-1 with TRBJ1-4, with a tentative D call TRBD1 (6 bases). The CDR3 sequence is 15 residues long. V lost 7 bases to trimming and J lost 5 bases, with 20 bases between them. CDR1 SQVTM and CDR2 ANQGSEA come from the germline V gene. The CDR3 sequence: CSATAQRGGNEKLFF. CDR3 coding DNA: TGCAGCGCCACAGCTCAAAGGGGGGGGAATGAAAAACTGTTTTTT.

The DNA of the CDR3 is TGCAGCGCGTCGGGGCAGGGGGCTGGCTATGGCTACACCTTC. This sequence encodes CSASGQGAGYGYTF. V usage is TRBV29-1 and J usage is TRBJ1-2; 8 nucleotides agree with TRBD1. Germline CDR1 SQVTM, CDR2 ANQGSEA. This CDR3 comprises 14 residues. V dropped 7 bases and J dropped 4; count of bases not matched to a gene: 11.

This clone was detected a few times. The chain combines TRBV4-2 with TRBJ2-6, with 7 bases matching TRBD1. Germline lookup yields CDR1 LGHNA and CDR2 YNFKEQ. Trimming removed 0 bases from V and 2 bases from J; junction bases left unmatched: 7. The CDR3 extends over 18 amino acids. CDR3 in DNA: TGTGCCAGCAGCCAAGATCCCGCAGGGGGAGCTGGGGCCAACGTCCTGACTTTC. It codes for CASSQDPAGGAGANVLTF.

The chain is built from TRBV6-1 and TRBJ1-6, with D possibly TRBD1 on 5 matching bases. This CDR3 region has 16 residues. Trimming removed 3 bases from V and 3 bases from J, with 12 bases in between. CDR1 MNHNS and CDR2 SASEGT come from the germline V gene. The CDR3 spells CASSEPQAYYNSPLHF. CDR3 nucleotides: TGTGCCAGCAGTGAGCCACAGGCCTACTATAATTCACCCCTCCACTTT.

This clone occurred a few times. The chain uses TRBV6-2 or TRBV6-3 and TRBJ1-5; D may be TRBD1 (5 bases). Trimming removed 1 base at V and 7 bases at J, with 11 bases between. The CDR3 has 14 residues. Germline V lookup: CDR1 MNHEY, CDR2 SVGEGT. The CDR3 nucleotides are TGTGCCAGCAGTTACTTTGCGGGGGGGCAGCCCCAGCATTTT. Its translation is CASSYFAGGQPQHF.

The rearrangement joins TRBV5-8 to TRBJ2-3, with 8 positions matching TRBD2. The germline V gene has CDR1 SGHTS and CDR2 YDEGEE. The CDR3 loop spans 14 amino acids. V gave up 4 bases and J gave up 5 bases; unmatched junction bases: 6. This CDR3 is CASSRGGSGDTQYF. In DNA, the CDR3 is TGTGCCAGCAGCCGGGGGGGCTCGGGAGATACGCAGTATTTT.

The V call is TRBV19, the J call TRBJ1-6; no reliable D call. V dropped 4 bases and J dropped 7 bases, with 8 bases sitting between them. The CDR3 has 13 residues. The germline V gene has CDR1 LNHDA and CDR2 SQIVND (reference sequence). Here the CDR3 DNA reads TGTGCCAGTAGTACCGGGATAAATTCACCCCTCCACTTT. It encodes CASSTGINSPLHF.

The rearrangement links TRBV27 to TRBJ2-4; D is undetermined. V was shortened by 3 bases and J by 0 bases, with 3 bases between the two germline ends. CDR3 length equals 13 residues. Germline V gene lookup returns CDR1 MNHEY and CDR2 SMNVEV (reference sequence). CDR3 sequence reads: CASSFLAKNIQYF. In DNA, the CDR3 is TGTGCCAGCAGTTTCTTAGCCAAAAACATTCAGTACTTC.

Here the CDR3 reads CASSPRGSLGVPEAFF. In nucleotides, the CDR3 is TGTGCCAGCAGCCCCAGGGGCAGCCTAGGAGTTCCTGAAGCTTTCTTT. This sequence joins TRBV3-1 (or the pseudogene TRBV3-2) and TRBJ1-1, with D possibly TRBD1 on 6 matching bases. This CDR3 comprises 16 residues. V was clipped by 4 bases and J by 6 bases, with 21 bases between them. Germline-derived CDR1 and CDR2 are LGHDT and YNNKEL (reference sequence).

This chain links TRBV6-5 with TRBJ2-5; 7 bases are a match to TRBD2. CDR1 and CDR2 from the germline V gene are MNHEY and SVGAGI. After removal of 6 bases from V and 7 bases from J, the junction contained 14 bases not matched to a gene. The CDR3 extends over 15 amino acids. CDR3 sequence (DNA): TGTGCCAGCAGCGGCCTGGGAGGGACGCGAGGGACCCAGTACTTC. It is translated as CASSGLGGTRGTQYF.

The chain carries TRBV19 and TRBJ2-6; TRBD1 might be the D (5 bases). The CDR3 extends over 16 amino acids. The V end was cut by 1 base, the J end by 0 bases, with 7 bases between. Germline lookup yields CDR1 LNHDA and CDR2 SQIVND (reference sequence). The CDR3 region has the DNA TGTGCCAGTAGTATAGGGCAGGGCTCTGGGGCCAACGTCCTGACTTTC. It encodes CASSIGQGSGANVLTF. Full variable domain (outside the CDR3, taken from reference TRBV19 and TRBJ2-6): DGGITQSPKYLFRKEGQNVTLSCEQNLNHDAMYWYRQDPGQGLRLIYYSQIVNDFQKGDIAEGYSVSREKKESFPLTVTSAQKNPTAFYLCASSIGQGSGANVLTFGAGSRLTVL.

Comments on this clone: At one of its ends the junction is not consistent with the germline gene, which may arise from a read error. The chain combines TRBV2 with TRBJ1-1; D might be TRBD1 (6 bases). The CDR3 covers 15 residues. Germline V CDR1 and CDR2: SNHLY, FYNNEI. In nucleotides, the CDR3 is TGTGCCAGCATTGAATCCAGGGGTCGGAACACTGAAGCTTTCTTT. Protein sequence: CASIESRGRNTEAFF.

The CDR3 region is CASSSGVGGETQYF. The CDR3 bases are TGTGCCAGCAGCTCAGGAGTGGGGGGAGAGACCCAGTACTTC. J is TRBJ2-5 and V is TRBV7-8; a weak D match, TRBD2 (6 bases). Deletions cut 4 bases from V and 4 bases from J, with 13 bases between. This CDR3 is built from 14 residues. CDR1 is SGHVS and CDR2 is FQNEAQ in the germline V gene.

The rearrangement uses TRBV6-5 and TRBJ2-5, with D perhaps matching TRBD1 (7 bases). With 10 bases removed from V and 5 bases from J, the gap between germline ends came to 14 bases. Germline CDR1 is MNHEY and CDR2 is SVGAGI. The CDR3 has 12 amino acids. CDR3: CATGGQHETQYF. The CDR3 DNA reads TGTGCCACCGGGGGACAGCACGAGACCCAGTACTTC.

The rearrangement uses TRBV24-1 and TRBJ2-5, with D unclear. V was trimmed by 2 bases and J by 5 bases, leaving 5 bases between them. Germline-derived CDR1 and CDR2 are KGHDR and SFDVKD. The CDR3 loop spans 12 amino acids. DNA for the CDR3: TGTGCCACCAGTGATTACACCGAGACCCAGTACTTC. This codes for CATSDYTETQYF.

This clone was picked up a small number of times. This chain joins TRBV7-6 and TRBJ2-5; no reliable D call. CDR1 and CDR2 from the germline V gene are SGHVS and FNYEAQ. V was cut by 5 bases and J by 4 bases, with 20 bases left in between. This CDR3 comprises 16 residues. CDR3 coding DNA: TGTGCCAGCAGCCCCCCGGGTAATGTGAGGCGAGAGACCCAGTACTTC. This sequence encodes CASSPPGNVRRETQYF.

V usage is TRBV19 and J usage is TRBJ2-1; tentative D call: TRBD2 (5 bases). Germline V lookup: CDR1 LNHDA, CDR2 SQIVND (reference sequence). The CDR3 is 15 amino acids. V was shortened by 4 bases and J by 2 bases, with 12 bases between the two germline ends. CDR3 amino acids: CASSREWTPYNEQFF. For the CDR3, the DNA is TGTGCCAGTAGTAGGGAGTGGACTCCCTACAATGAGCAGTTCTTC.